This is a list of T cell receptor beta chains from one sample in a study of STAT5B mutations in CD4+ large granular lymphocyte leukemia. Assay used: immunoSEQ multiplex PCR; TCRdb lists only in-frame clones, some missing. This sample has roughly 40,000 clones, with approximately 88% found just once. Sequencing was carried out using CD4+ T cells from blood buffy coats. Receptors originate from a human donor in good health. CDR3s include the opening cysteine and the closing phenylalanine or tryptophan.

v_call,cdr3_aa
TRBV30,CAWRNWTQSGNTIYF
TRBV25-1,CASSEGKDEQYF
TRBV29-1,CSVETRHTDTQYF
TRBV28,CASSSTGGVWKLFF
TRBV10-3,CAISEVSRSYNEQFF
TRBV15,CATSRGGTGRNHEQYF
TRBV27,CASSSVLSGEKLFF
TRBV28,CASSRGSITYEQYF
TRBV7-2,CASSPSLSRTNTGELFF
TRBV15,CATSRRRQGENIQYF
TRBV25-1,CASSAGPPETQYF
TRBV25-1,CASRDNLYEQYF
TRBV4-3,CASSQDSGDTEAFF
TRBV29-1,CSVETSGVRDGYTF
TRBV18,CASSPTRQGNEKLFF
TRBV6-1,CASRGDNSGANVLTF
TRBV18,CASSPRDGTYEQYF
TRBV29-1,CSVVRPGTEAFF
TRBV6-1,CASSDFGGGRYEQYF
TRBV5-6,CASSYIPASPGANVLTF
TRBV4-2,CASSQESSTGPLSGGYTF
TRBV10-3,CAISRGELRSYEQYF
TRBV6-5,CASGGETYEQYF
TRBV19,CASSVDRPRGKLFF
TRBV19,CASNHQGSGTGELFF
TRBV29-1,CSVDIGQGYGYTF
TRBV15,CATSRWGGIGANVLTF
TRBV11-2,CASSLAPITYEQYF
TRBV2,CASRGVAGNTIYF
TRBV28,CAMRGAGHTDTQYF